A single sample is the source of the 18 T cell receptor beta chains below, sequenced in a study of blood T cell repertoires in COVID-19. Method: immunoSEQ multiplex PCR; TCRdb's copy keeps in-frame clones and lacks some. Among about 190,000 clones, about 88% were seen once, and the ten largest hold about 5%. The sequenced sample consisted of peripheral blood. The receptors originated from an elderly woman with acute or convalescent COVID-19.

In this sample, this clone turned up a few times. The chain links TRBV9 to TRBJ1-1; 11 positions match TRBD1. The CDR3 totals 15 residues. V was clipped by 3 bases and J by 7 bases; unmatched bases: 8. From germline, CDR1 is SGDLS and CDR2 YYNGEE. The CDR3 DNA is TGTGCCAGCAGCGCTAAGGACAGGGGGCAAGATGAAGCTTTCTTT. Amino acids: CASSAKDRGQDEAFF.

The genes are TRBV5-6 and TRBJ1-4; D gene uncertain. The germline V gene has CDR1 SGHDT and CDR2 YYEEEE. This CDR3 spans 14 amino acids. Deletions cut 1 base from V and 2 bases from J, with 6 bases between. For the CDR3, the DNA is TGTGCCAGCAGCTTGATGAGGACTAATGAAAAACTGTTTTTT. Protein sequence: CASSLMRTNEKLFF. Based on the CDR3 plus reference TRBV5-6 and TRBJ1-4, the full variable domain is DAGVTQSPTHLIKTRGQQVTLRCSPKSGHDTVSWYQQALGQGPQFIFQYYEEEERQRGNFPDRFSGHQFPNYSSELNVNALLLGDSALYLCASSLMRTNEKLFFGSGTQLSVL.

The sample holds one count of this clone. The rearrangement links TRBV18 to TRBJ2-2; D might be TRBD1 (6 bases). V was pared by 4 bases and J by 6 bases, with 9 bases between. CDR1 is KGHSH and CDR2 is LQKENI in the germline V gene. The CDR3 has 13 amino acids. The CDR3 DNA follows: TGTGCCAGCTCACTTACAGGGCCCGGGGAGCTGTTTTTT. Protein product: CASSLTGPGELFF. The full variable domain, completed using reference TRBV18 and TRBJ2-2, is NAGVMQNPRHLVRRRGQEARLRCSPMKGHSHVYWYRQLPEEGLKFMVYLQKENIIDESGMPKERFSAEFPKEGPSILRIQQVVRGDSAAYFCASSLTGPGELFFGEGSRLTVL.

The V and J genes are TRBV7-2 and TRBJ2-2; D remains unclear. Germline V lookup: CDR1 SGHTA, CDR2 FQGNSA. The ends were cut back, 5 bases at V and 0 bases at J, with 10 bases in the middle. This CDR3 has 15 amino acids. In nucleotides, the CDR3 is TGTGCCAGCAGCCCCCCAACTTCGAACACCGGGGAGCTGTTTTTT. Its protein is CASSPPTSNTGELFF.

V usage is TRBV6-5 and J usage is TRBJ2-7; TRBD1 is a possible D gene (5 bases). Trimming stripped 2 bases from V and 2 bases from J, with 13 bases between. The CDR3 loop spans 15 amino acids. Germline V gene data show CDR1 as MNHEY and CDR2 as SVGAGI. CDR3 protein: CASSYKDKTAYEQYF. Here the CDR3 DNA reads TGTGCCAGCAGTTACAAGGACAAAACTGCCTACGAGCAGTACTTC.

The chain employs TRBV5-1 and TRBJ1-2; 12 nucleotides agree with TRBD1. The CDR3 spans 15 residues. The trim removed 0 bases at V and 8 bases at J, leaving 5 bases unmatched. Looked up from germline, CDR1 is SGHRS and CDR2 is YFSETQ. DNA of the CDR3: TGCGCCAGCAGCTTGGTGGGACAGGGGGCGCGGGGCTACACCTTC. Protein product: CASSLVGQGARGYTF.

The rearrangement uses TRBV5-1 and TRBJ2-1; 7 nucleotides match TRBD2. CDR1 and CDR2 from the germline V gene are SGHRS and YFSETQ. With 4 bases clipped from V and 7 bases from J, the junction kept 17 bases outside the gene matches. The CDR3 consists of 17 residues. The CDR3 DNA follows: TGCGCCAGCAGCCGCGGGGGAGGATCCGGGAGTAAGAATGAGCAGTTCTTC. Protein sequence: CASSRGGGSGSKNEQFF.

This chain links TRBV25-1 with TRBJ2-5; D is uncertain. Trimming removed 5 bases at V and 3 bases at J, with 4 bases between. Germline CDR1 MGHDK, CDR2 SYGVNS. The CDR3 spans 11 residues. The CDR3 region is CASSREETQYF. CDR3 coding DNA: TGTGCCAGCAGTCGGGAAGAGACCCAGTACTTC.

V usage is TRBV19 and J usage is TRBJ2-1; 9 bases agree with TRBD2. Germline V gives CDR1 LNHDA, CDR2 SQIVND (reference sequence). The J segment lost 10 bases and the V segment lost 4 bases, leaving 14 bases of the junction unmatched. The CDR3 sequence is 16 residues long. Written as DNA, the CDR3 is TGTGCCAGTAGTACCCGGCGGGAGGGCCGTTCAGGCGAGCAGTTCTTC. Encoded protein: CASSTRREGRSGEQFF.

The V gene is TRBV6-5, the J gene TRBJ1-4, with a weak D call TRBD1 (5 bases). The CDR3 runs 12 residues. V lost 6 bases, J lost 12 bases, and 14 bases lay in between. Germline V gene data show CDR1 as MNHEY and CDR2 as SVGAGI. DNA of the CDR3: TGTGCCAGCAGGGGGGAGGGGTCGGAACTGTTTTTT. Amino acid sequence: CASRGEGSELFF.

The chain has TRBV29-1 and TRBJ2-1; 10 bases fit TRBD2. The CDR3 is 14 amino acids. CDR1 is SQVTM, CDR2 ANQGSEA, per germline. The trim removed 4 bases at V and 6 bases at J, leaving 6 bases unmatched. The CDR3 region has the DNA TGCAGCGTTGGAACCGGGACTAGCGTCAATGAGCAGTTCTTC. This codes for CSVGTGTSVNEQFF.

The CDR3 sequence: CASTPRGPNTEAFF. The CDR3 nucleotides are TGTGCCAGCACCCCCAGGGGGCCGAACACTGAAGCTTTCTTT. V usage is TRBV27 and J usage is TRBJ1-1; 8 bases match TRBD1. There are 14 residues in the CDR3. CDR1 MNHEY and CDR2 SMNVEV come from the germline V gene (reference sequence). V shed 7 bases and J 1 base; nucleotides not matched to a gene: 5.

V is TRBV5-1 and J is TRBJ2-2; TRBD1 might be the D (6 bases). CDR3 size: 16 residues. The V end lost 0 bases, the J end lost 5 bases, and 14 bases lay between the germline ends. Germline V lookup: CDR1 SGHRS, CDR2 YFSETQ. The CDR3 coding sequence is TGCGCCAGCAGCTTGGGTCCGGCAGGGGAGACCGGGGAGCTGTTTTTT. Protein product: CASSLGPAGETGELFF.

The CDR3 spells CASRRSTDTQYF. Written as DNA, the CDR3 is TGTGCCAGCAGGAGGAGTACAGATACGCAGTATTTT. V usage is TRBV2 and J usage is TRBJ2-3; D call uncertain. This CDR3 has 12 residues. V dropped 6 bases and J dropped 3 bases, with 7 bases sitting between them. CDR1 is SNHLY and CDR2 is FYNNEI in the germline V gene. Looking up the rest from reference TRBV2 and TRBJ2-3 gives the full variable domain: EPEVTQTPSHQVTQMGQEVILRCVPISNHLYFYWYRQILGQKVEFLVSFYNNEISEKSEIFDDQFSVERPDGSNFTLKIRSTKLEDSAMYFCASRRSTDTQYFGPGTRLTVL.

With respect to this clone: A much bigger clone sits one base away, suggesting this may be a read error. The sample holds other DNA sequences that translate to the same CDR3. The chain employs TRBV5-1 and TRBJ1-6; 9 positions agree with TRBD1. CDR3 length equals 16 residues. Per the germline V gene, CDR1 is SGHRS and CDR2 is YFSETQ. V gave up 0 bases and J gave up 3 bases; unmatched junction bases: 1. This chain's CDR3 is CASSLGTGDYNSPLHF. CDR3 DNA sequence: TGCGCCAGCAGCTTGGGGACAGGGGACTATAATTCACCCCTCCACTTT. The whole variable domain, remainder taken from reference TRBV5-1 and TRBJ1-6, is KAGVTQTPRYLIKTRGQQVTLSCSPISGHRSVSWYQQTPGQGLQFLFEYFSETQRNKGNFPGRFSGRQFSNSRSEMNVSTLELGDSALYLCASSLGTGDYNSPLHFGNGTRLTVT.

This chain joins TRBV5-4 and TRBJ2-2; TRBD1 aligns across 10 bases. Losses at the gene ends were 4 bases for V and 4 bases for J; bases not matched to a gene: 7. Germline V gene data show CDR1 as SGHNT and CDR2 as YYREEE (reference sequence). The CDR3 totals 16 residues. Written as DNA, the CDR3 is TGTGCCAGCAGCCGGGGACAGGGGAGCGGCACCGGGGAGCTGTTTTTT. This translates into CASSRGQGSGTGELFF. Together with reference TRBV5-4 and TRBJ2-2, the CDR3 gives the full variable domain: ETGVTQSPTHLIKTRGQQVTLRCSSQSGHNTVSWYQQALGQGPQFIFQYYREEENGRGNFPPRFSGLQFPNYSSELNVNALELDDSALYLCASSRGQGSGTGELFFGEGSRLTVL.

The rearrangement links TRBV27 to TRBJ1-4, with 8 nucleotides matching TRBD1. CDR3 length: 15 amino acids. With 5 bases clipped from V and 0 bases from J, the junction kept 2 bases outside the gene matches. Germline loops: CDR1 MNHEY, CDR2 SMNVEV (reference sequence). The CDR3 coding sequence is TGTGCCAGCAGTCTACAGGGGGCAACTAATGAAAAACTGTTTTTT. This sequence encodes CASSLQGATNEKLFF.

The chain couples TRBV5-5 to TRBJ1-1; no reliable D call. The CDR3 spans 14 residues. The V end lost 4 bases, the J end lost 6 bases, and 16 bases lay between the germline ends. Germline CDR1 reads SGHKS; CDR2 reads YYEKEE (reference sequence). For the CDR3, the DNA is TGTGCCAGCAGCCCCTGGAGGCGTGAGGCTGAAGCTTTCTTT. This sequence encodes CASSPWRREAEAFF.